This TCR beta chain stems from a study of T cells in Graves' hyperthyroidism and ophthalmopathy. RNA transcripts provided the source from which TCR beta CDR3 regions were amplified. With the HTBI primer set, the TCR CDR3 went through a first round of RT-PCR. Via MiXCR, TCRdb re-called the multiplex PCR reads, giving one row per CDR3 protein. Among about 360,000 distinct CDR3 sequences listed, 15% to 18% were seen once. Germline loops: CDR1 MDHEN, CDR2 SYDVKM. Trimming cost V 1 base and J 2 bases, with 9 bases left between them. CDR3 length: 15 amino acids. This TCR was sampled from a woman aged 18-35 years with Graves' hyperthyroidism that later progressed to Graves' ophthalmopathy. Source material: blood. J is TRBJ1-5 and V is TRBV28; D is uncertain. The CDR3 here is CASSLLVLGNQPQHF. CDR3 DNA: TGTGCCAGCAGTTTATTGGTGCTGGGCAATCAGCCCCAGCATTTT.